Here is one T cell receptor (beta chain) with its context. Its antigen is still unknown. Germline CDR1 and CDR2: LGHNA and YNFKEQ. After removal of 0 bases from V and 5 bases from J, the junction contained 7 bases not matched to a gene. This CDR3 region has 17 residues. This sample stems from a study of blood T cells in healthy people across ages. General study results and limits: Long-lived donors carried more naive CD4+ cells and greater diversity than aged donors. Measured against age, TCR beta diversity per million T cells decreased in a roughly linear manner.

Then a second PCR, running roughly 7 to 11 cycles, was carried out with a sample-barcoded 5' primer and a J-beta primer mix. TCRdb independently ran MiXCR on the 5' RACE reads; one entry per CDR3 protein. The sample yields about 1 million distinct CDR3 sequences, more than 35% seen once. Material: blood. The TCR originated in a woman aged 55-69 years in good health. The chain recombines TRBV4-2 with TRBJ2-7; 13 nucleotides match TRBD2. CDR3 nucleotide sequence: TGTGCCAGCAGCCAAGAGGTCGGACTAGCGGGAGACGACGAGCAGTACTTC. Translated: CASSQEVGLAGDDEQYF.